The rows below give T cell receptor beta chains drawn from one sample of a study of cytomegalovirus exposure and HLA in healthy donors. Produced via immunoSEQ multiplex PCR; TCRdb's table is partial and in-frame only. The data show roughly 130,000 clones, roughly 82% seen once. Specimen: PBMCs. The receptors originated from a woman younger than 30 in good health and CMV-seropositive. Both conserved end residues are part of each CDR3. The D gene is left open where the match is weak. The size field is filled for only some rows; it gives once, few, many or a size class.

D gene	V gene	CDR3 length	clone size	J gene	CDR3 protein	CDR3 DNA
.	TRBV6-5	13	.	TRBJ2-1	CASSVLSYNEQFF	TGTGCCAGCTCCGTCCTTTCCTACAATGAGCAGTTCTTC
.	TRBV14	14	.	TRBJ2-5	CASSHLFWRETQYF	.
TRBD2	TRBV7-2	16	.	TRBJ2-3	CASSLVVSSGGDTQYF	TGTGCCAGCAGCTTAGTGGTGTCTAGCGGGGGGGATACGCAGTATTTT
.	TRBV6-1	15	.	TRBJ2-1	CASTITGDSYNEQFF	TGTGCCAGCACCATCACGGGGGACTCCTACAATGAGCAGTTCTTC
.	TRBV6-6	15	few	TRBJ1-1	CASSYRRGFGGRAFF	TGTGCCAGCAGTTATCGAAGGGGGTTTGGGGGTAGGGCTTTCTTT
TRBD1	TRBV7-9	16	.	TRBJ1-4	CASSLTKDRENEKLFF	TGTGCCAGCAGCTTAACGAAGGACAGGGAAAATGAAAAACTGTTTTTT
.	TRBV5-1	13	.	TRBJ2-2	CATSTANTGELFF	TGCGCCACCTCGACAGCGAACACCGGGGAGCTGTTTTTT
TRBD2	TRBV6-1	15	.	TRBJ2-6	CASRQTSQGPNVLTF	TGTGCCAGCAGACAGACTAGCCAGGGCCCCAACGTCCTGACTTTC
TRBD1	TRBV27	13	.	TRBJ1-1	CASSLAGGGEAFF	TGTGCCAGCAGTTTAGCAGGGGGCGGTGAAGCTTTCTTT
.	TRBV30	13	.	TRBJ2-3	CAWSVARADTQYF	TGTGCCTGGAGCGTAGCGCGCGCAGATACGCAGTATTTT
TRBD1	TRBV2	14	.	TRBJ2-7	CASSLPGQDYEQYF	TGTGCCAGCAGTCTTCCGGGACAGGACTACGAGCAGTACTTC
.	TRBV4-1	13	.	TRBJ2-7	CASSQTTADRQYF	TGCGCCAGCAGCCAAACGACCGCGGATCGGCAGTACTTC
TRBD2	TRBV14	15	.	TRBJ2-5	CASSPGGFGGETQYF	TGTGCCAGCAGCCCGGGGGGGTTCGGAGGGGAGACCCAGTACTTC
TRBD1	TRBV5-6	16	few	TRBJ2-7	CASSSETGGPVYEQYF	TGTGCCAGCAGCTCAGAAACAGGGGGCCCTGTCTACGAGCAGTACTTC
.	TRBV28	14	once	TRBJ1-1	CASSSRGMNTEAFF	TGTGCCAGCAGTAGCAGGGGAATGAACACTGAAGCTTTCTTT
TRBD2	TRBV27	16	.	TRBJ2-3	CASSSRTSGVSDTQYF	TGTGCCAGCAGTTCCCGGACTAGCGGGGTTTCAGATACGCAGTATTTT
TRBD1	TRBV6-5	15	.	TRBJ1-5	CASKTDRGSNQPQHF	TGTGCCAGCAAAACGGACAGGGGCAGCAATCAGCCCCAGCATTTT
.	TRBV5-1	14	.	TRBJ1-1	CASSVEPGWAEAFF	TGCGCCAGCAGCGTCGAGCCAGGGTGGGCTGAAGCTTTCTTT
.	TRBV7-9	16	once	TRBJ2-2	CSSSFRGGDNGGELFF	TGTTCCAGCAGCTTCAGGGGTGGGGACAACGGCGGGGAGCTGTTTTTT
TRBD1	TRBV5-3	15	.	TRBJ1-5	CARREPGQGNQPQHF	TGTGCCAGAAGAGAACCGGGACAGGGAAATCAGCCCCAGCATTTT
.	TRBV6-6	13	.	TRBJ2-7	CASSYGGDGEQYF	TGTGCCAGCAGTTACGGCGGTGACGGGGAGCAGTACTTC
.	TRBV25-1	17	.	TRBJ2-6	CASSDWQEPSGANVLTF	TGTGCCAGCAGTGACTGGCAGGAACCCTCTGGGGCCAACGTCCTGACTTTC
.	TRBV6-1	15	few	TRBJ2-5	CASSEAGDFQETQYF	TGTGCCAGCAGTGAAGCGGGAGACTTTCAAGAGACCCAGTACTTC
.	TRBV5-1	12	.	TRBJ2-5	CASSPVQETQYF	TGCGCCAGCAGCCCCGTCCAAGAGACCCAGTACTTC
.	TRBV2	14	few	TRBJ2-2	CASSLFRVTGELFF	TGTGCCAGCAGTTTATTCAGGGTGACCGGGGAGCTGTTTTTT
TRBD1	TRBV6-6	15	.	TRBJ2-2	CASSYRQGAAGELFF	TGTGCCAGCAGTTACCGACAGGGGGCGGCCGGGGAGCTGTTTTTT
.	TRBV5-6	15	.	TRBJ1-1	CASSGGEGWGTEAFF	TGTGCCAGCAGCGGCGGGGAGGGCTGGGGCACTGAAGCTTTCTTT
TRBD2	TRBV6-1	14	.	TRBJ2-3	CASKLAEATDTQYF	TGTGCCAGCAAACTAGCGGAGGCCACAGATACACAGTATTTT
.	TRBV2	14	once	TRBJ1-5	CASRGGFSNQPQHF	TGTGCCAGCAGGGGGGGGTTTAGCAATCAGCCCCAGCATTTT
TRBD2	TRBV30	14	few	TRBJ2-5	CAWTLADGVETQYF	TGTGCCTGGACCCTAGCGGATGGTGTTGAGACCCAGTACTTC
.	TRBV7-8	13	.	TRBJ2-2	CASSLQGSGELFF	TGTGCCAGCAGCTTACAGGGCTCCGGGGAGCTGTTTTTT
.	TRBV10-1	14	.	TRBJ1-4	CASSVGATNEKLFF	TGCGCCAGCAGTGTCGGAGCAACTAATGAAAAACTGTTTTTT
TRBD2	TRBV6-5	16	.	TRBJ2-1	CASSYLLTSGGSEQFF	TGTGCCAGCAGTTACCTCTTGACTAGCGGGGGGAGTGAGCAGTTCTTC
.	TRBV21-1	11	.	TRBJ2-3	CAGPGTDTQYF	TGTGCCGGCCCAGGGACAGATACGCAGTATTTT
TRBD1	TRBV14	14	.	TRBJ2-1	CASSLRGLYNEQFF	TGTGCCAGCAGCCTCAGGGGGCTCTACAATGAGCAGTTCTTC
TRBD2	TRBV10-3	15	.	TRBJ2-5	CAISESKREGETQYF	TGTGCCATCAGTGAGTCGAAAAGGGAGGGAGAGACCCAGTACTTC
.	TRBV27	15	.	TRBJ1-1	CASSSLPDTNTEAFF	TGTGCCAGCAGTTCACTCCCGGACACGAACACTGAAGCTTTCTTT
.	TRBV7-9	14	.	TRBJ2-7	CASSESRETYEQYF	TGTGCCAGCAGCGAATCCAGGGAAACGTACGAGCAGTACTTC
.	TRBV7-7	16	.	TRBJ2-1	CASSPGTAGFINEQFF	TGTGCCAGCAGCCCAGGGACTGCGGGCTTTATAAATGAGCAGTTCTTC
.	TRBV27	15	.	TRBJ2-7	CASSLRGAGEYEQYF	TGTGCCAGCAGTTTACGAGGGGCAGGGGAGTACGAGCAGTACTTC
.	TRBV18	13	.	TRBJ2-7	CASSQGATYEQYF	TGTGCCAGCTCACAAGGAGCCACCTACGAGCAGTACTTC
.	TRBV7-6	17	.	TRBJ2-3	CASSLALRGRDTDTQYF	TGTGCCAGCAGCTTAGCGCTAAGGGGGAGAGACACAGATACGCAGTATTTT
.	TRBV7-6	14	.	TRBJ1-4	CASSQLATNEKLFF	TGTGCCAGCAGCCAACTTGCAACTAATGAAAAACTGTTTTTT
TRBD1	TRBV5-6	12	.	TRBJ1-2	CASSPGTGTHTF	TGTGCCAGCAGCCCGGGGACAGGAACTCACACCTTC
.	TRBV27	14	.	TRBJ1-2	CASSLRPGPYGYTF	TGTGCCAGCAGTTTACGACCAGGTCCCTATGGCTACACCTTC
.	TRBV28	12	.	TRBJ1-5	CASSYNNQPQHF	TGTGCCAGCAGTTACAACAATCAGCCCCAGCATTTT